Below, 21 T cell receptor beta chains from the same sample are listed, as sequenced in a study of T cells in localized non-small cell lung cancer (dated by TCRdb to 2020 to 2021). The library relied on the immunoSEQ multiplex PCR assay. The table was pulled from immuneACCESS by TCRdb, which kept in-frame rearrangements only. Such tables lose some clones; where checked, under half of the loss comes from unresolved V genes, and the rest has no known cause. This sample comprises 20,000 to 25,000 clones, about 89% of them detected only once. The ten largest clones add up to roughly 13% of the sample. Sequences were derived from peripheral blood, sampled before any cancer treatment. These receptors all stem from a male donor at least 60 years old with stage I lung adenocarcinoma.

The genes are TRBV19 and TRBJ1-2; D uncertain. The V end was cut by 6 bases, the J end by 0 bases, with 11 bases between. This CDR3 region has 14 residues. From germline, CDR1 is LNHDA and CDR2 SQIVND (reference sequence). The CDR3 sequence: CASRLPQPNYGYTF. CDR3 DNA: TGTGCCAGTAGGCTCCCACAGCCTAACTATGGCTACACCTTC.

This chain connects TRBV28 to TRBJ1-2; D might be TRBD1 (5 bases). The CDR3 sequence is 13 residues long. The V end lost 9 bases, the J end lost 6 bases, and 17 bases lay between the germline ends. Germline V lookup: CDR1 MDHEN, CDR2 SYDVKM. CDR3 in DNA: TGTGCCAGTTTCAGGGATAGGTATAATGGCTACACCTTC. This sequence encodes CASFRDRYNGYTF.

J is TRBJ2-3 and V is TRBV15; D is unclear. This CDR3 spans 16 amino acids. The germline V and J ends were trimmed by 2 bases and 0 bases, with 12 bases remaining between them. Germline V gene lookup returns CDR1 LNHNV and CDR2 YYDKDF (reference sequence). Here the CDR3 reads CATSRRVSISTDTQYF. CDR3 in DNA: TGTGCCACCAGCAGACGGGTTTCTATTAGCACAGATACGCAGTATTTT. Full variable domain (rest looked up from reference TRBV15 and TRBJ2-3): DAMVIQNPRYQVTQFGKPVTLSCSQTLNHNVMYWYQQKSSQAPKLLFHYYDKDFNNEADTPDNFQSRRPNTSFCFLDIRSPGLGDTAMYLCATSRRVSISTDTQYFGPGTRLTVL.

This chain connects TRBV5-1 to TRBJ2-1; D is possibly TRBD2 (6 bases). The length of the CDR3 is 14 residues. CDR1 SGHRS and CDR2 YFSETQ come from the germline V gene. Trimming cost V 3 bases and J 7 bases, with 14 bases left between them. The chain's CDR3 is CASSWRTGGNEQFF. CDR3 sequence (DNA): TGCGCCAGCAGCTGGAGAACCGGAGGGAATGAGCAGTTCTTC.

This chain links TRBV14 with TRBJ2-3; 9 positions agree with TRBD1. The length of the CDR3 is 15 residues. In germline, CDR1 is SGHDN, CDR2 FVKESK. The V gene end was trimmed by 4 bases and the J gene end by 6 bases; junction bases not matched to a gene: 8. The chain's CDR3 is CASSPILDRGDTQYF. DNA of the CDR3: TGTGCCAGCAGCCCCATACTGGACAGGGGTGATACGCAGTATTTT.

The chain recombines TRBV5-1 with TRBJ1-1; possible D gene TRBD1, 6 bases. This CDR3 is 15 amino acids long. Trimming removed 0 bases at V and 3 bases at J, with 12 bases between. Germline V gene data show CDR1 as SGHRS and CDR2 as YFSETQ. CDR3: CASSLVAGDDTEAFF. The CDR3 nucleotides are TGCGCCAGCAGCTTGGTCGCAGGGGATGACACTGAAGCTTTCTTT.

The rearrangement joins TRBV28 to TRBJ2-7; TRBD2 might be the D (6 bases). CDR1 and CDR2 from the germline V gene are MDHEN and SYDVKM. The V gene lost 8 bases and the J gene lost 1 base, with 18 bases spanning the gap. This CDR3 is 15 amino acids long. CDR3 bases: TGTGCCAGCGGGAACGTAGCGGTTGGGTCCTACGAGCAGTACTTC. Translated: CASGNVAVGSYEQYF.

The rearrangement joins TRBV6-5 to TRBJ2-7; D gene ambiguous. The CDR3 is made up of 13 amino acids. V was cut by 0 bases and J by 9 bases, with 12 bases left in between. Germline assignment: CDR1 MNHEY and CDR2 SVGAGI. The CDR3 loop is CASSYSQGPVQYF. In DNA, the CDR3 is TGTGCCAGCAGTTACTCCCAAGGACCGGTGCAGTACTTC.

The chain couples TRBV7-2 to TRBJ2-1, with 13 bases that match TRBD2. Per germline, CDR1 SGHTA and CDR2 FQGNSA. This CDR3 region has 15 residues. V lost 4 bases and J lost 10; bases outside the gene matches: 7. DNA of the CDR3: TGTGCCAGCAGCTCAACTAGCGGGGGGGGCTGGGAGCAGTTCTTC. The encoded protein is CASSSTSGGGWEQFF.

The V and J genes are TRBV19 and TRBJ2-1; D unclear. The CDR3 runs to 13 residues. Germline V gene data show CDR1 as LNHDA and CDR2 as SQIVND (reference sequence). Trimming stripped 2 bases from V and 2 bases from J, with 4 bases between. The CDR3: CASSINTYNEQFF. In DNA form, the CDR3 reads TGTGCCAGTAGTATAAATACCTACAATGAGCAGTTCTTC.

The chain recombines TRBV7-2 with TRBJ2-3; 9 nucleotides match TRBD2. The V and J ends lost 3 bases and 5 bases, in that order; junction bases with no gene match: 6. In germline, CDR1 is SGHTA, CDR2 FQGNSA. The CDR3 contains 15 residues. The DNA for the CDR3 is TGTGCCAGCAGCTTTGGCGGGAGGGCAATAGATACGCAGTATTTT. Amino acid sequence: CASSFGGRAIDTQYF.

This clone was counted between two and nine times. V and J are TRBV7-2 and TRBJ2-1, with 12 bases matching TRBD2. Trimming removed 1 base from V and 0 bases from J; junction bases left unmatched: 7. The CDR3 has 19 amino acids. Looked up from germline, CDR1 is SGHTA and CDR2 is FQGNSA. CDR3 residues: CASSLVLAGGLSSYNEQFF. For the CDR3, the DNA is TGTGCCAGCAGCTTAGTACTAGCGGGGGGACTCTCCTCCTACAATGAGCAGTTCTTC.

This clone is a singleton in its sample. The chain recombines TRBV7-2 with TRBJ2-2, with D uncertain. The CDR3 runs 14 residues. Germline CDR1 reads SGHTA; CDR2 reads FQGNSA. V was cut by 4 bases and J by 6 bases, with 12 bases left in between. The CDR3 DNA follows: TGTGCCAGCAGCTCTTCAGGCCGGGCCGGGGAGCTGTTTTTT. Translation: CASSSSGRAGELFF.

This chain uses TRBV29-1 with TRBJ1-5; D ambiguous. The CDR3 has 13 residues. Trimming took off 4 bases at V and 0 bases at J, with 7 bases between the two ends. CDR1 and CDR2 (germline): SQVTM, ANQGSEA. CDR3 sequence (DNA): TGCAGCGTTGCCCAAAATAGCAATCAGCCCCAGCATTTT. It specifies CSVAQNSNQPQHF.

This clone turned up a few times. V and J are TRBV7-2 and TRBJ1-6; D unclear. The CDR3 contains 17 residues. With 1 base removed from V and 3 bases from J, the gap between germline ends came to 13 bases. Germline V CDR1 and CDR2: SGHTA, FQGNSA. Here the CDR3 reads CASSLDGVGNYNSPLHF. As DNA, the CDR3 is TGTGCCAGCAGCTTAGATGGAGTGGGGAACTATAATTCACCCCTCCACTTT. Filled out from reference TRBV7-2 and TRBJ1-6, the complete variable domain reads GAGVSQSPSNKVTEKGKDVELRCDPISGHTALYWYRQSLGQGLEFLIYFQGNSAPDKSGLPSDRFSAERTGGSVSTLTIQRTQQEDSAVYLCASSLDGVGNYNSPLHFGNGTRLTVT.

The CDR3 DNA sequence: TGTGCCAGCAGCTTGGGACAGCAAGAGACCCAGTACTTC. Its protein product is CASSLGQQETQYF. The rearrangement links TRBV7-6 to TRBJ2-5; 7 bases align to TRBD1. Germline lookup yields CDR1 SGHVS and CDR2 FNYEAQ. V shed 3 bases and J 2 bases; nucleotides not matched to a gene: 0. CDR3 length: 13 amino acids.

CDR3 coding DNA: TGTGCCAGCAGCTTGTCTAATAGCGCTGGGGAGCAGTACTTC. Translation gives CASSLSNSAGEQYF. The chain is built from TRBV7-9 and TRBJ2-7, with D possibly being TRBD2 (5 bases). The germline V gene encodes CDR1 SEHNR and CDR2 FQNEAQ (reference sequence). The CDR3 runs 14 residues. V dropped 3 bases and J dropped 7 bases, with 16 bases sitting between them.

This clone was seen just once. The V and J genes are TRBV7-7 and TRBJ2-6; possible D gene TRBD1, 5 bases. Germline loops: CDR1 SSHAT, CDR2 FNYEAQ (reference sequence). The CDR3 contains 16 residues. The V end lost 5 bases, the J end lost 0 bases, and 11 bases lay between the germline ends. The CDR3 DNA sequence: TGTGCCAGCAGCCCTGTCAGGGCCTCTGGGGCCAACGTCCTGACTTTC. It yields the protein CASSPVRASGANVLTF.

The chain employs TRBV6-4 and TRBJ2-1, with D perhaps TRBD1 or TRBD2 (6 bases each). The CDR3 is 17 amino acids. The germline V and J ends were trimmed by 5 bases and 2 bases, with 19 bases remaining between them. Germline lookup yields CDR1 MRHNA and CDR2 SNTAGT. The CDR3 DNA reads TGTGCCAGCAGTAAGGGGGGAGGCCTTGGAGCCTACAATGAGCAGTTCTTC. Its translation is CASSKGGGLGAYNEQFF.

This clone was seen a single time. The V and J genes are TRBV7-2 and TRBJ2-7, with D perhaps being TRBD1 or TRBD2 (6 bases each). Germline-derived CDR1 and CDR2 are SGHTA and FQGNSA. The V and J ends lost 2 bases and 3 bases respectively, with 14 bases between them. This CDR3 has 15 amino acids. The CDR3 spells CASSLKSGDNYEQYF. In DNA, the CDR3 is TGTGCCAGCAGCTTAAAGTCGGGGGACAACTACGAGCAGTACTTC.

The chain carries TRBV10-3 and TRBJ2-1; 12 nucleotides match TRBD2. The CDR3 runs to 16 residues. Germline lookup yields CDR1 ENHRY and CDR2 SYGVKD. The V segment lost 2 bases and the J segment 7 bases; nucleotides outside the gene matches: 6. The CDR3 DNA reads as TGTGCCATCAGTGAGCGGACTAGCGGGAAACCTAATGAGCAGTTCTTC. It codes for CAISERTSGKPNEQFF.